This TCR beta chain came from a study of CD8 T cells in Susac syndrome. Germline lookup yields CDR1 MNHNS and CDR2 SASEGT. Trimming took off 4 bases at V and 4 bases at J, with 11 bases between the two ends. This CDR3 has 13 residues. A word on this clonotype: Its matching antigen is unknown.

Study observations and caveats: It was acknowledged by the study that relatively few individuals were included in its TCR sequencing and HLA analysis.

The study sequenced TCR beta in blood CD8+ and CD4+ T cells. Reverse transcription used roughly 0.5 to 1 ug RNA and random hexamers. A single record per CDR3 protein comes from TCRdb applying MiXCR to the immunoSEQ multiplex PCR reads. The sample shows 150,000 to 200,000 distinct CDR3 sequences, 92% of them seen only once. The clonotype comes from a human donor in good health. The chain employs TRBV6-1 and TRBJ2-7; perhaps TRBD1 as D (6 bases). Sequencing was done on a sample of CD4+ T cells from PBMCs. The CDR3 DNA reads TGTGCCAGCAGTGGGCAGGGGTTATACGAGCAGTACTTC. Translation gives CASSGQGLYEQYF.